One and the same sample provided the 17 T cell receptor beta chains below, sequenced in a study of OX40 agonist ivuxolimab in advanced cancers. The protocol was immunoSEQ multiplex PCR, while the TCRdb copy is restricted to in-frame clones and leaves out a portion. The sample records around 50,000 clones, 81% being singletons. The sequencing here drew on CD4+ or CD8+ T cells sorted from blood, taken in a trial of the OX40 agonist ivuxolimab. These receptors were obtained from an adult with an advanced solid tumor such as melanoma, head and neck, liver or kidney cancer.

This chain joins TRBV18 and TRBJ2-7; TRBD1 agrees at 7 bases. The CDR3 totals 13 residues. Germline V gene lookup returns CDR1 KGHSH and CDR2 LQKENI. J was trimmed by 5 bases and V by 3 bases; bases with no gene match: 4. The CDR3 nucleotides read TGTGCCAGCTCACCTTACGGACAGGACGAGCAGTACTTC. Translating it yields CASSPYGQDEQYF. Supplemented by reference TRBV18 and TRBJ2-7, the full variable domain reads NAGVMQNPRHLVRRRGQEARLRCSPMKGHSHVYWYRQLPEEGLKFMVYLQKENIIDESGMPKERFSAEFPKEGPSILRIQQVVRGDSAAYFCASSPYGQDEQYFGPGTRLTVT.

The rearrangement joins TRBV7-3 to TRBJ2-6; possibly TRBD1 for D (5 bases). Deletions cut 2 bases from V and 2 bases from J, with 7 bases between. CDR1 is SGHTA, CDR2 FQGTGA, per germline. The CDR3 spans 15 residues. The DNA of the CDR3 is TGTGCCAGCAGCTTAGGGGCCCCTGGGGCCAACGTCCTGACTTTC. It codes for CASSLGAPGANVLTF.

The J gene is TRBJ1-3, the V gene TRBV4-2; D gene uncertain. The V end was cut by 1 base, the J end by 4 bases, with 14 bases between. CDR1 and CDR2 (germline): LGHNA, YNFKEQ. The CDR3 is 16 residues long. CDR3 protein: CASSQAPVQAGNTIYF. The CDR3 DNA sequence: TGTGCCAGCAGCCAAGCCCCCGTTCAGGCGGGAAACACCATATATTTT.

The V gene is TRBV19, the J gene TRBJ2-3; D is unresolved. The V and J ends lost 4 bases and 0 bases respectively, with 8 bases between them. Germline-derived CDR1 and CDR2 are LNHDA and SQIVND (reference sequence). The CDR3 spans 14 residues. The CDR3 here is CASSKSGSTDTQYF. CDR3 bases: TGTGCCAGTAGTAAATCCGGGAGCACAGATACGCAGTATTTT.

For this clone: This sample also contains other DNA sequences that code for the same CDR3. The V call is TRBV7-2, the J call TRBJ1-2; no firm D call. V dropped 2 bases and J dropped 8 bases, with 9 bases sitting between them. The length of the CDR3 is 12 residues. Germline CDR1 and CDR2: SGHTA and FQGNSA. CDR3: CASSLMGGGYTF. The CDR3 bases are TGTGCCAGCAGCTTAATGGGTGGGGGCTACACCTTC.

The rearrangement uses TRBV28 and TRBJ1-6, with a tentative D call TRBD1 (5 bases). V lost 6 bases, J lost 0 bases, and 12 bases lay in between. Per the germline V gene, CDR1 is MDHEN and CDR2 is SYDVKM. The length of the CDR3 is 16 residues. The CDR3 DNA reads as TGTGCCAGCAGGCCAGGGATGAGCTCCTATAATTCACCCCTCCACTTT. Encoded protein: CASRPGMSSYNSPLHF.

The J gene is TRBJ2-1, the V gene TRBV5-1; the match to TRBD1 covers 7 bases. The germline gives CDR1 SGHRS, CDR2 YFSETQ. The V segment lost 2 bases and the J segment 1 base; nucleotides outside the gene matches: 3. The CDR3 is made up of 15 amino acids. The CDR3 here is CASSFTGESYNEQFF. The DNA of the CDR3 is TGCGCCAGCAGCTTTACAGGGGAGTCCTACAATGAGCAGTTCTTC.

The chain has TRBV6-1 and TRBJ1-3; weak D call: TRBD1 (5 bases). CDR3 length: 14 residues. CDR1 and CDR2 from the germline V gene are MNHNS and SASEGT. Trimming stripped 5 bases from V and 4 bases from J, with 12 bases between. The CDR3, as DNA: TGTGCCAGCAGTAGGGGAGAGGGGGGAAACACCATATATTTT. It is translated as CASSRGEGGNTIYF.

J is TRBJ1-1 and V is TRBV12-2. TRBV12-2 is listed as a pseudogene. There are 12 residues in the CDR3. The CDR3 bases are TGTGCAAGTCGCCGGGTCCACACTGAAGCTTTCTTT. Translated, it gives CASRRVHTEAFF.

The chain is built from TRBV12-5 and TRBJ1-4; no clear D gene. Germline CDR1 and CDR2: LGHNT and FRNRAP. Trimming took 6 bases from V and 5 from J, leaving 13 bases between them. The CDR3 contains 14 residues. This CDR3 reads CASGPQDGNEKLFF. CDR3 DNA sequence: TGTGCTAGTGGCCCCCAAGATGGGAATGAAAAACTGTTTTTT. Full variable domain (missing parts from reference TRBV12-5 and TRBJ1-4): DARVTQTPRHKVTEMGQEVTMRCQPILGHNTVFWYRQTMMQGLELLAYFRNRAPLDDSGMPKDRFSAEMPDATLATLKIQPSEPRDSAVYFCASGPQDGNEKLFFGSGTQLSVL.

Remarks on this clone: A junction boundary mismatches the germline segment, possibly from a read error. This chain connects TRBV5-1 to TRBJ1-2; D ambiguous. The CDR3 sequence is 11 residues long. CDR1 and CDR2 from the germline V gene are SGHRS and YFSETQ. The CDR3 region is CASSFQSRPIF. The DNA of the CDR3 is TGCGCCAGCAGCTTTCAATCCCGGCCTATCTTC.

V is TRBV2 and J is TRBJ1-5; 8 nucleotides align to TRBD1. The germline gives CDR1 SNHLY, CDR2 FYNNEI. The V segment lost 6 bases and the J segment 8 bases; nucleotides outside the gene matches: 12. The CDR3 extends over 15 amino acids. CDR3 nucleotide sequence: TGTGCCAGCAGCCGGGACAGGTCCGGTTCGGAGCCCCAGCATTTT. Translating it yields CASSRDRSGSEPQHF.

This clone was seen only once. The chain joins TRBV5-1 to TRBJ2-3; 8 nucleotides agree with TRBD2. The CDR3 sequence is 16 residues long. V lost 0 bases and J lost 2; bases outside the gene matches: 5. The germline CDR1 and CDR2 sequences are SGHRS and YFSETQ. The CDR3, as DNA: TGCGCCAGCAGCTTGGTGGGCGGGGGGATCACAGATACGCAGTATTTT. Residues: CASSLVGGGITDTQYF.

The rearrangement links TRBV5-4 to TRBJ2-1; the D is unclear. CDR1 is SGHNT and CDR2 is YYREEE in the germline V gene (reference sequence). V gave up 3 bases and J gave up 3 bases, with 7 bases separating them. There are 13 residues in the CDR3. The CDR3 loop reads CASSYDVYNEQFF. CDR3 in DNA: TGTGCCAGCAGCTACGACGTCTACAATGAGCAGTTCTTC.

The chain couples TRBV6-5 to TRBJ1-1; no firm D call. The CDR3 is 14 residues long. Trimming cost V 6 bases and J 6 bases, with 17 bases left between them. CDR1 and CDR2 from the germline V gene are MNHEY and SVGAGI. Written as DNA, the CDR3 is TGTGCCAGCAGACCACAGAAAACTGGCGCTGAAGCTTTCTTT. Translating it yields CASRPQKTGAEAFF.

V and J are TRBV5-6 and TRBJ2-2, with D maybe TRBD1 (6 bases). This CDR3 spans 14 amino acids. Trimming pared 3 bases from V and 5 bases from J, leaving 11 bases between. CDR1 is SGHDT, CDR2 YYEEEE, per germline. The CDR3 here is CASSSGVRTGELFF. In DNA, the CDR3 is TGTGCCAGCAGCTCAGGGGTAAGGACCGGGGAGCTGTTTTTT.

This clone was counted once. This rearrangement joins TRBV5-4 to TRBJ2-1; 11 nucleotides match TRBD1. After removal of 5 bases from V and 10 bases from J, the junction contained 11 bases not matched to a gene. In germline, CDR1 is SGHNT, CDR2 YYREEE (reference sequence). This CDR3 has 15 residues. The CDR3 DNA follows: TGTGCCAGCAGTTTCGGACAGGGGGCGGGTCGCGAGCAGTTCTTC. Protein: CASSFGQGAGREQFF.